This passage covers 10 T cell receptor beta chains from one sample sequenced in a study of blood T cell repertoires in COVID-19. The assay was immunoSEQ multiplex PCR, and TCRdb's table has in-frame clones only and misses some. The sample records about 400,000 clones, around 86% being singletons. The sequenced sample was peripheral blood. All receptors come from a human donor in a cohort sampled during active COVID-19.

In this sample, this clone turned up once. The CDR3: CASSNRVYINYGYTF. In nucleotides, the CDR3 is TGTGCCAGCTCAAACAGGGTGTACATAAACTATGGCTACACCTTC. This chain uses TRBV5-6 with TRBJ1-2; a possible D gene is TRBD1 (6 bases). This CDR3 is built from 15 residues. The germline CDR1 and CDR2 sequences are SGHDT and YYEEEE. Trimming pared 7 bases from V and 2 bases from J, leaving 18 bases between.

DNA of the CDR3: TGTGCCAGCAGCCACAGACTAGCGGGAGTGTACGAGCAGTACTTC. Amino acids: CASSHRLAGVYEQYF. The chain links TRBV7-6 to TRBJ2-7, with 12 bases aligning to TRBD2. Germline assignment: CDR1 SGHVS and CDR2 FNYEAQ. The CDR3 consists of 15 residues. Germline trimming cut 5 bases from V and 4 bases from J; bases unmatched to any gene: 6.

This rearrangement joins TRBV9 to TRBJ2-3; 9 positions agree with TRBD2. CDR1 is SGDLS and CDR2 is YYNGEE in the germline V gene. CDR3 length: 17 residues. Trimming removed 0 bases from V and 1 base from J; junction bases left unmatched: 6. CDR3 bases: TGTGCCAGCAGCGTAGCTGGCGGGGGGGCTGGCACAGATACGCAGTATTTT. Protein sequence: CASSVAGGGAGTDTQYF.

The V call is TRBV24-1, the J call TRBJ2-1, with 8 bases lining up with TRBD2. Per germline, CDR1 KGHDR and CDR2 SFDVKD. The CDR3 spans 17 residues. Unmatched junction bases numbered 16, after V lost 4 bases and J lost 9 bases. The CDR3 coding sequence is TGTGCCACCAGTGACACCTCGAGCGGGAGAAATCCAGGTGAGCAGTTCTTC. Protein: CATSDTSSGRNPGEQFF.

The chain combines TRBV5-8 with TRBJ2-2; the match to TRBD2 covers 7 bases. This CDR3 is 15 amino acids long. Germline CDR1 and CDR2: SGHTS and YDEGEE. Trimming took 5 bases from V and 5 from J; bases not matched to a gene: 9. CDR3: CASRRVGRRTGELFF. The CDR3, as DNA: TGTGCCAGCAGAAGGGTCGGGAGGCGTACCGGGGAGCTGTTTTTT.

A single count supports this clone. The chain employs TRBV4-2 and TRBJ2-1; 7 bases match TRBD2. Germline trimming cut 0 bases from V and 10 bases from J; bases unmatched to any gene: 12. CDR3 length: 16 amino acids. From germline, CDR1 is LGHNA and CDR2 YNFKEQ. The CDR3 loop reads CASSQDLAGVRDEQFF. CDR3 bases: TGTGCCAGCAGCCAAGATCTGGCGGGAGTTCGGGACGAGCAGTTCTTC.

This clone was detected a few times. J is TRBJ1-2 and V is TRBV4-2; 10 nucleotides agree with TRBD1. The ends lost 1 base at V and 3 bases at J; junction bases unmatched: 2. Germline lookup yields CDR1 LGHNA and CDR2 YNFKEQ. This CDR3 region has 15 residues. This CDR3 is CASSQVTGGDYGYTF. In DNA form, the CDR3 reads TGTGCCAGCAGCCAAGTGACAGGGGGCGACTATGGCTACACCTTC.

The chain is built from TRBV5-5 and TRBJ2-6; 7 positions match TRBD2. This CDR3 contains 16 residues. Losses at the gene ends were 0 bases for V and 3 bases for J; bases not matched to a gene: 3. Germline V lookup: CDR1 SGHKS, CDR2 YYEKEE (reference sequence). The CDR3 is CASSLGEGLGANVLTF. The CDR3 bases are TGTGCCAGCAGCTTGGGGGAGGGCCTTGGGGCCAACGTCCTGACTTTC. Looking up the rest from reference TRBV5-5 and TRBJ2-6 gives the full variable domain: DAGVTQSPTHLIKTRGQQVTLRCSPISGHKSVSWYQQVLGQGPQFIFQYYEKEERGRGNFPDRFSARQFPNYSSELNVNALLLGDSALYLCASSLGEGLGANVLTFGAGSRLTVL.

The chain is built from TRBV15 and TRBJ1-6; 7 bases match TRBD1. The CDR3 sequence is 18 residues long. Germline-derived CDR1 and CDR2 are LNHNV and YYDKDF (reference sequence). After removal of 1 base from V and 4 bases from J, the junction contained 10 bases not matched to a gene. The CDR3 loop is CATSRVKGTGAYNSPLHF. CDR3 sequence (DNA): TGTGCCACCAGCAGAGTAAAGGGAACAGGGGCATATAATTCACCCCTCCACTTT.

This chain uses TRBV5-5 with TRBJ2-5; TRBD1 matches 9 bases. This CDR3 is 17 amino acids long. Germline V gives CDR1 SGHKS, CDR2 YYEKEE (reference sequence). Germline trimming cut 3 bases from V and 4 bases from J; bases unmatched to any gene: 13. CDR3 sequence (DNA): TGTGCCAGCAGCTCGACCGGGACAGGGTTGGTAGGAGAGACCCAGTACTTC. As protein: CASSSTGTGLVGETQYF. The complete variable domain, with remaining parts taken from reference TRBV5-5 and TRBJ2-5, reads DAGVTQSPTHLIKTRGQQVTLRCSPISGHKSVSWYQQVLGQGPQFIFQYYEKEERGRGNFPDRFSARQFPNYSSELNVNALLLGDSALYLCASSSTGTGLVGETQYFGPGTRLLVL.